This T cell receptor (beta chain) came from a study of T cells in Graves' hyperthyroidism and ophthalmopathy. The V gene's germline CDR1 is MDHEN and CDR2 SYDVKM. V lost 5 bases and J 0 bases, leaving 13 bases between the germline ends. The length of the CDR3 is 16 residues. Regions amplified from RNA transcripts were the TCR beta CDR3 regions. HTBI primers were employed in a first-round RT-PCR of the TCR CDR3. A single record per CDR3 protein comes from TCRdb applying MiXCR to the multiplex PCR reads. The sample has 550,000 to 700,000 distinct CDR3 sequences, about 15% seen once; the top ten hold about 4%. Study findings and constraints: Among thyroid clonotypes expanded above 0.001, most also appeared in blood. Ophthalmopathy and stable hyperthyroidism were separated by a 13 V-J model.

This clonotype has a count of ten or more. The target antigen is unknown. The V gene is TRBV28, the J gene TRBJ2-2, with no clear D. The specimen sequenced was blood. The receptor was isolated from a woman aged 40 to 50 with Graves' ophthalmopathy. The DNA of the CDR3 is TGTGCCAGCAGTCCCCGACGCGTATCGAACACCGGGGAGCTGTTTTTT. Translated, it gives CASSPRRVSNTGELFF.